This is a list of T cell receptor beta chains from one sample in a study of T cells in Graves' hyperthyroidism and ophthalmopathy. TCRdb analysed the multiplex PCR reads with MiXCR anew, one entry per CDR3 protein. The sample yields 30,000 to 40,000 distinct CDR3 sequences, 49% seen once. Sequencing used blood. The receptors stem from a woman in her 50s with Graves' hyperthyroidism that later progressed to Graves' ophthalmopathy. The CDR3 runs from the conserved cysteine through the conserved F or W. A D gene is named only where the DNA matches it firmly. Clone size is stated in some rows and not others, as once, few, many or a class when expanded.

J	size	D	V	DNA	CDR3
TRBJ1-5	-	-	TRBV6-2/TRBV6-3	TGTGCCAGCAGTTACCCTCGGGGGGTAAATGTTCAGCCCCGGCGTTTT	CASSYPRGVNVQPRRF
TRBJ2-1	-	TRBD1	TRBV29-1	TGCAGCGTAGGACAGGGGAATGAGCAGTTCTTC	CSVGQGNEQFF
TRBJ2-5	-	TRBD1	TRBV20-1	TGCAGTGCTAGGGACAGGCCGCCGCAGCCCCAGTACTTC	CSARDRPPQPQYF
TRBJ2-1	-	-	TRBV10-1	TGCGCCACCGAGTCGAGCGGGCGGACCTACAATGAGCAGTTCTTC	CATESSGRTYNEQFF
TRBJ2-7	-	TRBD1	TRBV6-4	TGTGCCAGCATCAACCAGGGGGGACAGGGTACCTACGAGCAGTACTTC	CASINQGGQGTYEQYF
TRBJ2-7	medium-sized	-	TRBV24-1	TGTGCCACCAGTGATCCAGGACAGCCCTACGAGCAGTACTTC	CATSDPGQPYEQYF
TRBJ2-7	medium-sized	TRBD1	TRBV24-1	TGTGCCACCAGATGGGACAGGGAAAGCTACGAGCAGTACTTC	CATRWDRESYEQYF
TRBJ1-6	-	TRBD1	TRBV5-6	TGTGCCAGCAGCTCAAAGGACAGGGTGTATTCACCCCTCCACTTT	CASSSKDRVYSPLHF
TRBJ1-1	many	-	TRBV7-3	TGTGCCAGCAGTCCCGGACGGGACACTGAAGCTTTCTTT	CASSPGRDTEAFF
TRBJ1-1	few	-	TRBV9	TGTGCCAGCAGCGTACTTCACTCGAATACTGAAGCTTTCTTT	CASSVLHSNTEAFF
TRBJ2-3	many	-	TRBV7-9	TGTGCCAGCAGCTTTAACACAGATACGCAGTATTTT	CASSFNTDTQYF
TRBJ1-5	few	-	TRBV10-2	TGTGCCAGCTCACCAGAAACACAGGGATATAGCAATCAGCCCCAGCATTTT	CASSPETQGYSNQPQHF
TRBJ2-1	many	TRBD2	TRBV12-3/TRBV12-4	TGCGCCGGGGCTAGCGGGAGCTCCTACAATGAGCAGTTCTTC	CAGASGSSYNEQFF
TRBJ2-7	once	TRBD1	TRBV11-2	TGTGCCAGCAGCTTAGCCGGGACAGCACCCTACGACCAGTACTTC	CASSLAGTAPYDQYF
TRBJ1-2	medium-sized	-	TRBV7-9	TGTGCCAGCAGCCCAGGGTTCGGCTACACCTTC	CASSPGFGYTF
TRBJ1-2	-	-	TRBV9	TGTGCCAGCAGCGTCGAGGGGGAGACCCAGTACTATGGCTACACCTTC	CASSVEGETQYYGYTF
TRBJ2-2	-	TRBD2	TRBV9	TGTGCCAGCGGCTTTAGCGGGAGCGGAGCCGGGGAGCTGCTTTTT	CASGFSGSGAGELLF
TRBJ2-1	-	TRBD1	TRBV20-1	TGCAGTGCCCATAAACGGGACAGGGATCCCAATCAGCAGTTCTTC	CSAHKRDRDPNQQFF
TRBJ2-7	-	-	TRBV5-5	TGTGCCAGCAGCCCCTACAGGGCAGCTTACGAGCAGTACTTC	CASSPYRAAYEQYF
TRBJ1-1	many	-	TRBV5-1	TGCGCCAGCAGCTTGGCGGTCAACGCCAGGACTGAAGCTTTCTTT	CASSLAVNARTEAFF
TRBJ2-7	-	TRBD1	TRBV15	TGTGCCACCAGCAGAGACCCGACAGGGGGCTCCTACGAGCAGTACTTC	CATSRDPTGGSYEQYF
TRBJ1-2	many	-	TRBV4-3	TGCGCCAGCAGCGGTGGGGAGTTCTATGGCTACACCTTC	CASSGGEFYGYTF
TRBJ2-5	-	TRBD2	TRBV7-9	TGTGCCAGCAGCCTAGGCTGGGACTACGGAGAGACCCGGTACTTC	CASSLGWDYGETRYF
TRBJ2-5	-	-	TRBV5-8	TGTGCCAGCAGCCAACGACCTAGCCCCGCAGAGACCCAGTACTTC	CASSQRPSPAETQYF
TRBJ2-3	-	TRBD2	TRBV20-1	TGCAGTGCCCCGGGACTAGCGGGAGTGACAGATACGCAGTATTTT	CSAPGLAGVTDTQYF
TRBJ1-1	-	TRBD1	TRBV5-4	TGTGCCAGCAGCTTTTCAGGGGGAGATACTGAAGCTCTCTTT	CASSFSGGDTEALF
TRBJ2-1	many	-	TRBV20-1	TGCAGTGCTAGAGATGTGTATTTGGGAGACAGCTCCTACAATGAGCAGTTCTTC	CSARDVYLGDSSYNEQFF
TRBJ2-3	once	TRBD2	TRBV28	TGTGCCAGCAGTACGGGACTAGTAACAGATACGCAGTATTTT	CASSTGLVTDTQYF
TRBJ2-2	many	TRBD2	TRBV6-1	TGTGCCAGCATCAGACTAGCATTTGGCGGGGAGCTGTTTTTT	CASIRLAFGGELFF
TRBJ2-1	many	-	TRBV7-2	TGTGCCAGCAGCTTCGGGAGCTCCTACAATGAGCAGTTCTTC	CASSFGSSYNEQFF
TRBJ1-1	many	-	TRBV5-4	TGTGCCAGCAGCCGAACAGGGAACACTGAAGCTTTCTTT	CASSRTGNTEAFF
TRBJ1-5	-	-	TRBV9	TGTGCCAGCAGCGCAAGGGACAATCAGCCCCAGCATTTT	CASSARDNQPQHF
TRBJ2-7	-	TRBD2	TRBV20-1	TGCAGTGCTAGGGTCCTAGCGGGAGGTGGCGAGCAGTACTTC	CSARVLAGGGEQYF
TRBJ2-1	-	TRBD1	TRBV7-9	TGTGCCAGCAGCTTACAGGGGGCGGGCTATGAGCAGTTCTTC	CASSLQGAGYEQFF
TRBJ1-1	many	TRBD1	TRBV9	TGTGCCAGCAGCGTAGCCCCCGGGACAGGGCTAACTGAAGCTTTCTTT	CASSVAPGTGLTEAFF
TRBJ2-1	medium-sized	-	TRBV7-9	TGTGCCAGCAGCCATTCCCTCCACAATGAGCAGTTCTTC	CASSHSLHNEQFF
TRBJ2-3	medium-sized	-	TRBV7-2	TGTGCCAGCAGCTTAGCTACGACCACGGATACGCAGTATTTT	CASSLATTTDTQYF
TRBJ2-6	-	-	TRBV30	TGTGCCTGGGAGGCTGGGGACACTGAAGCTTTC	CAWEAGDTEAF
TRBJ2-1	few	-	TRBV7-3	TGTGCCAGCAGCTCAACAGGGAACAATGAGCAGTTCTTC	CASSSTGNNEQFF
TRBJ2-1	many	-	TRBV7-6	TGTGCCAGCAGCCTACAGGAGAGCTCCTACAATGAGCAGTTCTTC	CASSLQESSYNEQFF
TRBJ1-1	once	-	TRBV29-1	TGCAGCGTTGAAAGGGGGAACACTGAAGCTTTCTTT	CSVERGNTEAFF
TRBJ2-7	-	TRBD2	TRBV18	TGTGCCAGCTCACCAGGGACTAGCGGGAGATCCCCCCTCTACGGGCAGTACTTC	CASSPGTSGRSPLYGQYF
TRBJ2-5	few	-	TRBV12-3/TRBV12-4	TGTGCCAGCAGGGAAAGGGACCAAGAGACCCAGTACTTC	CASRERDQETQYF
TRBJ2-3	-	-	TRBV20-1	TGCAGTGCTAGAGATCTGGACAAGTGGGATGAGCAGTATTTT	CSARDLDKWDEQYF
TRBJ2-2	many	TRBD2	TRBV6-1	TGTGCCAGCATGAATAGCGGGAGCCACACCGGGGAGCTGTTTTTT	CASMNSGSHTGELFF
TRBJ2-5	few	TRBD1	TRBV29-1	TGCAGCGTCCCCGGACAGGGGGCAGAGACCCAGTACTTC	CSVPGQGAETQYF
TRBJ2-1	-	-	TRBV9	TGTGCCAGCAACCGGGACCTACTCTACAATGAGCAGTTCTTC	CASNRDLLYNEQFF
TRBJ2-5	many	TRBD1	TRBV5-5	TGTGCCAGCAGTTTTACAGGGGGAGAGACCCAGTACTTC	CASSFTGGETQYF
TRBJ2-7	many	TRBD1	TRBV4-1	TGCGCCAGCAGCCACGGACAGGGGCCCTACGAGCAGTACTTC	CASSHGQGPYEQYF
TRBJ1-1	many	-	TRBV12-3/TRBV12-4	TGTGCCAGCAGTGGGACAAGGTTGAACACTGAAGCTTTCTTT	CASSGTRLNTEAFF
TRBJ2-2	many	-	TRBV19	TGTGCCACAAAATCCGGGGCCTCGAACACCGGGGAGCTGTTTTTT	CATKSGASNTGELFF
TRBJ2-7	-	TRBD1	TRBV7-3	TGTGCCAGCAGCGACCTAGGGGGCGGCACCGGGGAGCTGTACTTC	CASSDLGGGTGELYF
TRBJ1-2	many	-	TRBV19	TGTGCCAGTAGTATTGGGGGAGGAAACTATGGCTACACCTTC	CASSIGGGNYGYTF